These T cell receptor beta chains were read from a single sample in a study of long-term antiretroviral therapy in people with HIV. Repertoires were generated with immunoSEQ multiplex PCR, while TCRdb's copy carries only in-frame clones and drops some. The table records 35,000 to 40,000 clones, around 94% of them present only once. The starting material was unsorted PBMCs, obtained 4.1 years after starting antiretroviral therapy. The receptors were gathered from a woman in her 50s with HIV. The CDR3 runs from the conserved cysteine through the conserved F or W. The order of the fields is V gene, D gene, clone size, J gene, CDR3 DNA, CDR3 protein. A D gene is named only where the DNA matches it firmly. The size of a clone is reported for some rows only, either as once, few or many, or as a class for expanded clones.

TRBV7-8	-	-	TRBJ1-2	TGTGCCAGCAGCCCCGGGACTTACTATGGCTACACCTTC	CASSPGTYYGYTF
TRBV19	-	once	TRBJ2-2	TGTGCCAGTAGTATTCGGGGAATGAACACCGGGGAGCTGTTTTTT	CASSIRGMNTGELFF
TRBV7-6	-	once	TRBJ1-4	TGTGCCAGCAGCTTACTATCAACGGGCCGACAGGAGGGAGCAACTAATGAAAAACTGTTTTTT	CASSLLSTGRQEGATNEKLFF
TRBV30	TRBD2	-	TRBJ2-5	TGTGCCTGGAGTGTCAGGGTAGCGGGTGGTAAGACCCAGTACTTC	CAWSVRVAGGKTQYF
TRBV7-2	-	-	TRBJ2-2	TGTGCCAGCAGGCCCAGAATGGCGGCCGGGGAGCTGTTTTTT	CASRPRMAAGELFF
TRBV6-1	-	-	TRBJ1-1	TGTGCCAGCAGTGAGCCGGGACGGGTTACGAACACTGAAGCTTTCTTT	CASSEPGRVTNTEAFF
TRBV29-1	TRBD1	-	TRBJ2-3	TGCAGCGTTGAAGGACAGGGGGTCACAGATACGCAGTATTTT	CSVEGQGVTDTQYF
TRBV19	TRBD1	-	TRBJ1-2	TGTGCCAGTAGTCTAAGAGGGACAGGGGGTAAAGAAAACACCTTC	CASSLRGTGGKENTF
TRBV7-9	-	-	TRBJ1-1	TGTGCCAGCGCACCTCACCCCCAGCACGATGAAGCTTTCTTT	CASAPHPQHDEAFF
TRBV9	TRBD1	-	TRBJ2-1	TGTGCCAGCAGCGGGGGGACAGCAACCTACAATGAGCAGTTCTTC	CASSGGTATYNEQFF
TRBV5-1	-	-	TRBJ2-5	TGCGCCAGCAGCCTGCCTGGGGGTAACCAAGAGACCCAGTACTTC	CASSLPGGNQETQYF
TRBV9	TRBD2	-	TRBJ2-3	TGTGCCAGCAGCAAGCGGGGGGGTCGGAGAGGGGACACAGATACGCAGTATTTT	CASSKRGGRRGDTDTQYF
TRBV5-1	-	once	TRBJ2-5	TGCGCCAGCAGCTTGGATGAGACCCAGTACTTC	CASSLDETQYF
TRBV5-1	-	once	TRBJ1-2	TGCGCCAGCAGCGATCCAGGGACCGGCTACACCTTC	CASSDPGTGYTF
TRBV9	TRBD1	once	TRBJ1-1	TGTGCCAGCAGCGTAGGCGGGACAGGGGATGCTTTCTTT	CASSVGGTGDAFF
TRBV6-5	-	-	TRBJ1-1	TGTGCCAGCAGTACCGGACGGGGGAACACTGAAGCTTTCTTT	CASSTGRGNTEAFF
TRBV7-9	-	once	TRBJ1-2	TGTGCCAGCAGCTCTCCCCCTTTGATCTATGGCTACACCTTC	CASSSPPLIYGYTF
TRBV4-3	TRBD1	-	TRBJ2-7	TGCGCCAGCAGCCAATACCGGGACAGGGGCGAGCAGTACTTC	CASSQYRDRGEQYF
TRBV9	-	-	TRBJ1-1	TGTGCCAGCAGCGTAGTAATGGGTCGGGACACTGAAGCTTTCTTT	CASSVVMGRDTEAFF
TRBV6-5	-	-	TRBJ1-2	TGTGCCAGCAGTTACTCCCGCCCAGGGAACTATGGCTACACCTTC	CASSYSRPGNYGYTF
TRBV27	-	-	TRBJ2-3	TGTGCCAGCAGTTTAAGTGGGGGACTCACAGATACGCAGTATTTT	CASSLSGGLTDTQYF
TRBV2	-	-	TRBJ2-5	TGTGCCAGCAAGATTTCGGGGGCGGAGACCCAGTACTTC	CASKISGAETQYF
TRBV5-3	-	-	TRBJ2-7	TGTGCCAGAAGCTTGGGGGACTACGAGCAGTACTTC	CARSLGDYEQYF
TRBV14	-	-	TRBJ1-4	TGTGCCAGCAGCCAAGTTCGAGAAAAACTGTTTTTT	CASSQVREKLFF
TRBV5-6	-	-	TRBJ2-1	TGTGCCAGCAGCCTCATAGGGAGCGGGCTTTACAATGAGCAGTTCTTC	CASSLIGSGLYNEQFF
TRBV11-2	TRBD1	-	TRBJ2-5	TGTGCCAGCAGCAGTACAGGGGGTGGCAAAGAGACCCAGTACTTC	CASSSTGGGKETQYF
TRBV7-3	-	-	TRBJ2-5	TGTGCCAGCAGTCAAAGGCCTACGGGGGTGAGGCAAGAGACCCAGTACTTC	CASSQRPTGVRQETQYF
TRBV5-5	-	-	TRBJ2-3	TGTGCCAGCACCCGGTGGACAGCGAGGATCACAGATACGCAGTATTTT	CASTRWTARITDTQYF
TRBV11-1	-	-	TRBJ2-7	TGTGCCAGCAGCCCTGACCGCGGCAGGTACGACGAGCAGTACTTC	CASSPDRGRYDEQYF
TRBV7-9	TRBD1	-	TRBJ1-2	TGTGCCAGCAGCTTAGGTGGGGACAGGTCTTATGGCTACACCTTC	CASSLGGDRSYGYTF
TRBV19	-	-	TRBJ1-2	TGTGCCAGTAGTCCTCCCACTGGGATTCTCAGGGGCTACACCTTC	CASSPPTGILRGYTF
TRBV4-3	-	-	TRBJ2-1	TGCGCCAGCAGCCAGGACCCTCGGGGAGATGAGCAGTTCTTC	CASSQDPRGDEQFF
TRBV14	-	once	TRBJ2-5	TGTGCCAGCAGCCAAGTCGGAGGGGGACAGACCCAGTACTTC	CASSQVGGGQTQYF
TRBV4-1	TRBD1	-	TRBJ2-6	TGCGCCAGCAGCCGCGTACAGGGGGCGGGTGGGGCCAACGTCCTGACTTTC	CASSRVQGAGGANVLTF
TRBV6-1	-	-	TRBJ1-2	TGTGCCAGCAGTGAAGTCCAGGGGCCGAGGGGCTACACCTTC	CASSEVQGPRGYTF
TRBV5-8	-	-	TRBJ2-7	TGTGCCAGCAGCTTGGTGGGCGGGTCCGGCGAGCAGTACTTC	CASSLVGGSGEQYF
TRBV10-3	TRBD2	-	TRBJ2-5	TGTGCCATCAGTGAGTCGACTAGCGGCCAAGAGACCCAGTACTTC	CAISESTSGQETQYF
TRBV12-5	TRBD2	-	TRBJ2-1	TGTGCTAGTGGTTTGTCCCCAACTAGCGGGGGGGCCTCTTTCAATGAGCAGTTCTTC	CASGLSPTSGGASFNEQFF
TRBV4-1	-	-	TRBJ1-3	TGCGCCAGCAGCCAGGCGGTAGGGAGCGACACCATATATTTT	CASSQAVGSDTIYF
TRBV7-8	-	-	TRBJ1-5	TGTGCCAGCAGCTTCGGACGAGATCAGCCCCAGCATTTT	CASSFGRDQPQHF
TRBV4-1	TRBD2	-	TRBJ2-1	TGCGCCAGCAGCCGAGATAGCGGGAGCTCCTACAATGAGCAGTTCTTC	CASSRDSGSSYNEQFF
TRBV5-6	-	-	TRBJ2-7	TGTGCCAGCAGCGGGTTGAGGGGTTTGAGCTCCTACGAGCAGTACTTC	CASSGLRGLSSYEQYF
TRBV19	TRBD1	once	TRBJ1-6	TGTGCCACTACCGGGACAGCCAATTCACCCCTCCACTTT	CATTGTANSPLHF
TRBV2	-	-	TRBJ2-2	TGTGCCAGCAGTGAAGCATCGGGGATCACCGGGGAGCTGTTTTTT	CASSEASGITGELFF
TRBV7-3	-	-	TRBJ1-1	TGTGCCAGCAGCCTCACAGTGAACACTGAAGCTTTCTTT	CASSLTVNTEAFF
TRBV30	-	-	TRBJ1-2	TGTGCCTGGAGCCTGCCCACCTATGGCTACACCTTC	CAWSLPTYGYTF
TRBV5-1	-	-	TRBJ2-1	TGCGCCAGCAGCTTAAGGGCGCCGGGGCACAATGAGCAGTTCTTC	CASSLRAPGHNEQFF
TRBV6-6	-	-	TRBJ2-5	TGTGCCAGCAGTTACCCCCCCCTGCGGGGACAAGAGACCCAGTACTTC	CASSYPPLRGQETQYF
TRBV4-1	-	-	TRBJ1-4	TGCGCCAGCAGCCCCTTACGGGGCCCTAATGAAAAACTGTTTTTT	CASSPLRGPNEKLFF
TRBV5-1	-	once	TRBJ2-7	TGCGCCAGCAGCTTGTCTGTAGACCCCGTGAGCTCCTACGAGCAGTACTTC	CASSLSVDPVSSYEQYF
TRBV7-9	-	-	TRBJ2-5	TGTGCCAGCAGTCGAGGGGGGCAGGGGGTGAGAGAGACCCAGTACTTC	CASSRGGQGVRETQYF
TRBV4-1	TRBD1	-	TRBJ1-5	TGCGCCAGCAGCCAAGAGTGGGGGACAGCCCGAGAGCCCCAGCATTTT	CASSQEWGTAREPQHF
TRBV10-2	TRBD1	-	TRBJ2-5	TGCGCCAGCAGGGTTTCCGGGACAGGGGGCGCGGAGACCCAGTACTTC	CASRVSGTGGAETQYF
TRBV19	-	-	TRBJ1-6	TGTGCCAGTAGCAGAAGGGACTGGAATTCACCCCTCCACTTT	CASSRRDWNSPLHF